This TCR beta chain was captured in a study of blood T cell repertoires in COVID-19. The germline V gene has CDR1 SGDLS and CDR2 YYNGEE. CDR3 size: 15 residues. The ends lost 3 bases at V and 4 bases at J; junction bases unmatched: 5. The protocol was immunoSEQ multiplex PCR, while the TCRdb copy is restricted to in-frame clones and leaves out a portion. The table includes roughly 280,000 clones, roughly 86% detected once. The chain links TRBV9 to TRBJ2-3; 10 bases match TRBD2. The source of this sequence is a man aged 35-49 years with active or convalescent COVID-19. The sequenced material came from peripheral blood. DNA of the CDR3: TGTGCCAGCAGCGCGCGGAGCGGGGGGGCAGATACGCAGTATTTT. Translation gives CASSARSGGADTQYF. Full variable domain (rest looked up from reference TRBV9 and TRBJ2-3): DSGVTQTPKHLITATGQRVTLRCSPRSGDLSVYWYQQSLDQGLQFLIQYYNGEERAKGNILERFSAQQFPDLHSELNLSSLELGDSALYFCASSARSGGADTQYFGPGTRLTVL.